A selection of T cell receptor beta chains follows, all from one sample in a study of T cell changes during pregnancy in multiple sclerosis. Generated by immunoSEQ multiplex PCR, the TCRdb table keeps only in-frame clones and is missing some. The table has around 50,000 clones, about 95% seen once. The sample in question was CD8+ T cells from peripheral blood mononuclear cells, obtained in the first trimester of pregnancy. Receptors originate from a female donor with multiple sclerosis, enrolled in a pregnancy study. Each CDR3 is given with its conserved first and last residue. The order of the fields is J gene, clone size, V gene, D gene, CDR3 DNA, CDR3 protein. D genes are given only for firm matches. Size is omitted from some rows. Given values are once, few, many or a class for expanded clones.

J gene: TRBJ2-3; clone size: NA; V gene: TRBV27; D gene: NA; CDR3 DNA: TGTGCCAGCAGTATACGGTACTCTGTGACAGATACGCAGTATTTT; CDR3 protein: CASSIRYSVTDTQYF
J gene: TRBJ1-1; clone size: NA; V gene: TRBV13; D gene: TRBD1; CDR3 DNA: TGTGCCAGCAGGGCCGGGACAGGGGGTGCTTACACTGAAGCTTTCTTT; CDR3 protein: CASRAGTGGAYTEAFF
J gene: TRBJ1-2; clone size: NA; V gene: TRBV19; D gene: NA; CDR3 DNA: TGTGCCAGTAGTATAGTGTCAACAGGGCCCCTCTCGGGCTACACCTTC; CDR3 protein: CASSIVSTGPLSGYTF
J gene: TRBJ2-2; clone size: NA; V gene: TRBV7-6; D gene: TRBD1; CDR3 DNA: TGTGCCACCAAGGACAGGTCGAACACCGGGGAGCTGTTTTTT; CDR3 protein: CATKDRSNTGELFF
J gene: TRBJ2-5; clone size: NA; V gene: TRBV7-9; D gene: TRBD2; CDR3 DNA: TGTGCCAGCAGCAAGACCACGGGACTAGCGGAGACCCAGTACTTC; CDR3 protein: CASSKTTGLAETQYF
J gene: TRBJ2-1; clone size: NA; V gene: TRBV27; D gene: TRBD1; CDR3 DNA: TGTGCCAGCAGTATGGACAGGGGAAGCTACAATGAGCAGTTCTTC; CDR3 protein: CASSMDRGSYNEQFF
J gene: TRBJ1-2; clone size: NA; V gene: TRBV5-8; D gene: NA; CDR3 DNA: TGTGCCAGCAGCGGGGGGGCAGGCCTCTTTGGCTACACCTTC; CDR3 protein: CASSGGAGLFGYTF
J gene: TRBJ2-7; clone size: NA; V gene: TRBV28; D gene: TRBD2; CDR3 DNA: TGTGCCAGCAGCCCTCTAGAGGGACTATACGAGCAGTACTTC; CDR3 protein: CASSPLEGLYEQYF
J gene: TRBJ2-1; clone size: NA; V gene: TRBV4-3; D gene: TRBD2; CDR3 DNA: TGCGCCAGCAGCCAAGATGGGCCTAGCGGGACTTACAATGAGCAGTTCTTC; CDR3 protein: CASSQDGPSGTYNEQFF
J gene: TRBJ1-2; clone size: NA; V gene: TRBV27; D gene: TRBD1; CDR3 DNA: TGTGCCAGCAGTCCACAGCCGACAGGGGGGCGGTATGGCTACACCTTC; CDR3 protein: CASSPQPTGGRYGYTF
J gene: TRBJ1-5; clone size: NA; V gene: TRBV14; D gene: NA; CDR3 DNA: TGTGCCAGCAGGTCCGGGGTACCTTATAGCAATCAGCCCCAGCATTTT; CDR3 protein: CASRSGVPYSNQPQHF
J gene: TRBJ2-7; clone size: NA; V gene: TRBV30; D gene: NA; CDR3 DNA: TGTGCCTGGAGTGGGGCCGGGACACCCTACGAGCAGTACTTC; CDR3 protein: CAWSGAGTPYEQYF
J gene: TRBJ2-1; clone size: NA; V gene: TRBV4-2; D gene: NA; CDR3 DNA: TGTGCCAGCAGCCAAAGAGGAGCGGGCGAGATTAATTCCTTGGGGCAGTTCTTC; CDR3 protein: CASSQRGAGEINSLGQFF
J gene: TRBJ2-2; clone size: NA; V gene: TRBV9; D gene: TRBD1; CDR3 DNA: TGTGCCAGCAGCGGCCAGGGGGCTGAAACCGGGGAGCTGTTTTTT; CDR3 protein: CASSGQGAETGELFF
J gene: TRBJ2-3; clone size: NA; V gene: TRBV7-8; D gene: TRBD1; CDR3 DNA: TGTGCCAGCAGCCTGTACCGTGCGGGACAGGGCTCAGATACGCAGTATTTT; CDR3 protein: CASSLYRAGQGSDTQYF
J gene: TRBJ2-7; clone size: few; V gene: TRBV6-5; D gene: TRBD2; CDR3 DNA: TGTGCCAGCAGTGTAGCAGCGGGGGGCTACGAGCAGTACTTC; CDR3 protein: CASSVAAGGYEQYF
J gene: TRBJ2-2; clone size: NA; V gene: TRBV28; D gene: NA; CDR3 DNA: TGTGCCAGCAGTTTATCTCAGTCCGGGGAGCTGTTTTTT; CDR3 protein: CASSLSQSGELFF
J gene: TRBJ1-1; clone size: few; V gene: TRBV2; D gene: NA; CDR3 DNA: TGTGCCTACGGGGTAACGGACACTGAAGCTTTCTTT; CDR3 protein: CAYGVTDTEAFF
J gene: TRBJ2-1; clone size: once; V gene: TRBV6-4; D gene: TRBD2; CDR3 DNA: TGTGCCAGCATTGGGGGGGGCGGGAGGTCCAACAATGAGCAGTTCTTC; CDR3 protein: CASIGGGGRSNNEQFF
J gene: TRBJ2-7; clone size: NA; V gene: TRBV27; D gene: NA; CDR3 DNA: TGTGCCAGCAGTTCCTTTCGAGGGCTCGAGCAGTACTTC; CDR3 protein: CASSSFRGLEQYF
J gene: TRBJ2-7; clone size: NA; V gene: TRBV13; D gene: TRBD1; CDR3 DNA: TGTGCCAGCAGTCCCCCGACAGGGGAAAACTACGAGCAGTACTTC; CDR3 protein: CASSPPTGENYEQYF
J gene: TRBJ2-5; clone size: NA; V gene: TRBV6-1; D gene: TRBD2; CDR3 DNA: TGTGCCAGCAGTGAATTGCGCCCCGCAGCGGGAGGGACATCAACCCAGTACTTC; CDR3 protein: CASSELRPAAGGTSTQYF
J gene: TRBJ2-5; clone size: once; V gene: TRBV6-5; D gene: NA; CDR3 DNA: TGTGCCAGCAGTTACTCACAGGGAGAGGGGGAGACCCAGTACTTC; CDR3 protein: CASSYSQGEGETQYF
J gene: TRBJ1-4; clone size: NA; V gene: TRBV6-1; D gene: TRBD1; CDR3 DNA: TGTGCCAGCAGTGAACTTGGACAGGGAAGTGAAAAACTGTTTTTT; CDR3 protein: CASSELGQGSEKLFF
J gene: TRBJ2-1; clone size: NA; V gene: TRBV7-2; D gene: NA; CDR3 DNA: TGTGCCAGCAGCTTAAACGGCGGGGGCTACTCCTACAATGAGCAGTTCTTC; CDR3 protein: CASSLNGGGYSYNEQFF
J gene: TRBJ1-1; clone size: NA; V gene: TRBV4-1; D gene: NA; CDR3 DNA: TGCGCCAGCAGCCAAAACCACGCCACGGGCACTGAAGCTTTCTTT; CDR3 protein: CASSQNHATGTEAFF
J gene: TRBJ1-1; clone size: NA; V gene: TRBV7-8; D gene: NA; CDR3 DNA: TGTGCCAGCAGCTTAGTGACTACTGATGAAGCTTTCTTT; CDR3 protein: CASSLVTTDEAFF
J gene: TRBJ2-5; clone size: few; V gene: TRBV28; D gene: NA; CDR3 DNA: TGTGCCACCTCAGGGGTACAAGAGACCCAGTACTTC; CDR3 protein: CATSGVQETQYF
J gene: TRBJ2-1; clone size: NA; V gene: TRBV6-4; D gene: NA; CDR3 DNA: TGTGCCAGCAGTGGGGGACTGGAAAACAATGAGCAGTTCTTC; CDR3 protein: CASSGGLENNEQFF
J gene: TRBJ2-7; clone size: NA; V gene: TRBV4-3; D gene: NA; CDR3 DNA: TGCGCCAGCAGCCAAGTCCGGGAGTCTAACTACGAGCAGTACTTC; CDR3 protein: CASSQVRESNYEQYF
J gene: TRBJ1-1; clone size: NA; V gene: TRBV7-6; D gene: NA; CDR3 DNA: TGTGCCAGCAGCTCCGGGGGGGCTGAAGCTTTCTTT; CDR3 protein: CASSSGGAEAFF
J gene: TRBJ2-5; clone size: NA; V gene: TRBV25-1; D gene: NA; CDR3 DNA: TGTGCCAGCAGGGAGACTGGGACAAGCCAAGAGACCCAGTACTTC; CDR3 protein: CASRETGTSQETQYF
J gene: TRBJ2-1; clone size: NA; V gene: TRBV6-4; D gene: TRBD2; CDR3 DNA: TGTGCCAACGGACAGGGGGGTACTAGCGGGAGGTACAATGAGCAGTTCTTC; CDR3 protein: CANGQGGTSGRYNEQFF
J gene: TRBJ2-7; clone size: NA; V gene: TRBV9; D gene: NA; CDR3 DNA: TGTGCCAGCAGCTACAGCTCCTACGAGCAGTACTTC; CDR3 protein: CASSYSSYEQYF
J gene: TRBJ2-7; clone size: NA; V gene: TRBV7-2; D gene: TRBD2; CDR3 DNA: TGTGCCAGCAGCCCCAGCGGGAGGGAATACGAGCAGTACTTC; CDR3 protein: CASSPSGREYEQYF
J gene: TRBJ2-4; clone size: NA; V gene: TRBV11-2; D gene: NA; CDR3 DNA: TGTGCCAGCAGCCCCGGGTTGGGAAACATTCAGTACTTC; CDR3 protein: CASSPGLGNIQYF
J gene: TRBJ1-2; clone size: NA; V gene: TRBV6-1; D gene: NA; CDR3 DNA: TGTGCCAGCAGTGACCTCTCGGCGGGGGACCGGTCCTACACCTTC; CDR3 protein: CASSDLSAGDRSYTF
J gene: TRBJ2-7; clone size: NA; V gene: TRBV27; D gene: NA; CDR3 DNA: TGTGCCAGCAGTTATTCGGGTAATGGAATCACCTACGAGCAGTACTTC; CDR3 protein: CASSYSGNGITYEQYF
J gene: TRBJ1-1; clone size: NA; V gene: TRBV9; D gene: TRBD1; CDR3 DNA: TGTGCCAGCAGCGCACACAGGGGTGAAGCTTTCTTT; CDR3 protein: CASSAHRGEAFF
J gene: TRBJ2-7; clone size: NA; V gene: TRBV2; D gene: TRBD2; CDR3 DNA: TGTGCCAGCACCCCTCAGTGGACTAGCAGTACCTACGAGCAGTACTTC; CDR3 protein: CASTPQWTSSTYEQYF
J gene: TRBJ1-5; clone size: NA; V gene: TRBV2; D gene: NA; CDR3 DNA: TGTGCCAGCAGTGAGGGCTTGGGAGAAGTTATAGCCCAGCATTTT; CDR3 protein: CASSEGLGEVIAQHF
J gene: TRBJ2-1; clone size: once; V gene: TRBV7-8; D gene: TRBD2; CDR3 DNA: TGTGCCAGCAGCTTAGAACTAGCGGGAGTGAATGAGCAGTTCTTC; CDR3 protein: CASSLELAGVNEQFF
J gene: TRBJ2-7; clone size: NA; V gene: TRBV7-9; D gene: TRBD1; CDR3 DNA: TGTGCCAGCAGCTCCGCTCGGACAGGGGGGAGCTCCTACGAGCAGTACTTC; CDR3 protein: CASSSARTGGSSYEQYF
J gene: TRBJ2-2; clone size: NA; V gene: TRBV4-3; D gene: NA; CDR3 DNA: TGCGCCAGCAGCCAAGATAGGTCGGGGGTCACCGGGGAGCTGTTTTTT; CDR3 protein: CASSQDRSGVTGELFF
J gene: TRBJ2-3; clone size: NA; V gene: TRBV13; D gene: TRBD2; CDR3 DNA: TGTGCCAGCAGCGAGGGACTAGCGGGAGGCACAGATACGCAGTATTTT; CDR3 protein: CASSEGLAGGTDTQYF